One TCR beta chain is described in this entry. The antigen remains undetermined. These data belong to a study of cytomegalovirus exposure and HLA in healthy donors. Study-level results: Previously analyzed data showed that most TCR beta V segments were productive at a frequency of about 87% or about 30%. TCR beta chains numbering more than 150 were designated cytomegalovirus-associated.

The PCR used 60 Vbeta and 13 Jbeta primers. Using immunoSEQ multiplex PCR, the repertoire was profiled, and TCRdb retains in-frame clones only, with some absent. The profile shows about 180,000 clones, about three quarters of them singletons. Sequencing used PBMCs. The clonotype originates from a man between 18 and 35 years old in good health and CMV-seronegative.

CDR3 nucleotide sequence: TGTGCCAGCAGTTTAGAGGGGGCAAGGGGGGACACCATATATTTT. It codes for CASSLEGARGDTIYF. This chain joins TRBV27 and TRBJ1-3; TRBD1 agrees at 7 bases. The CDR3 runs 15 residues. CDR1 is MNHEY and CDR2 is SMNVEV in the germline V gene (reference sequence). V was pared by 2 bases and J by 8 bases, with 9 bases of the junction left unmatched.